Shown below are 4 T cell receptor beta chains from a single sample sequenced in a study of beta chain features in type 1 diabetes (dated by TCRdb to the late 2010s). These receptors' antigens are unknown. The library was obtained by the immunoSEQ multiplex PCR assay. The entire amount of isolated RNA was reverse transcribed using the High Capacity cDNA Reverse Transcription Kit, so the sequenced TCRB transcripts were expressed ones. What TCRdb holds here is the immuneACCESS table cut down to in-frame rearrangements. Part of the clones is not present; checked against another copy, under half of the missing clones reflect an unresolved V gene, and the others are unexplained. Present in this sample are about 160,000 clones, under 9.5% of which were seen just once. In total, the top ten clones hold approximately 0.5% of the sample. Study-level results and caveats: A moderate but significant shortening of TCRB CDR3 length was observed in type 1 diabetes patients in all four CD4+ subsets.

The sequencing sample was made of central memory CD4+ T cells from blood. These receptors originate from a man aged 18 to 29 with type 1 diabetes.

This clone was seen a handful of times. This sequence joins TRBV5-6 and TRBJ2-2; TRBD2 agrees at 9 bases. V lost 4 bases, J lost 6 bases, and 4 bases stayed unmatched. CDR3 length: 14 amino acids. Germline V CDR1 and CDR2: SGHDT, YYEEEE. For the CDR3, the DNA is TGTGCCAGCAGCGTAGGGACTAGCCCCGGGGAGCTGTTTTTT. It yields the protein CASSVGTSPGELFF. The full variable domain, completed using reference TRBV5-6 and TRBJ2-2, is DAGVTQSPTHLIKTRGQQVTLRCSPKSGHDTVSWYQQALGQGPQFIFQYYEEEERQRGNFPDRFSGHQFPNYSSELNVNALLLGDSALYLCASSVGTSPGELFFGEGSRLTVL.

This clone was detected a few times. The chain links TRBV7-2 to TRBJ2-1, with 7 bases matching TRBD2. CDR1 and CDR2 (germline): SGHTA, FQGNSA. The CDR3 is 14 amino acids. V trimming: 4 bases; J trimming: 5 bases; junction bases outside the gene matches: 5. CDR3 in amino acids: CASSSPRGNNEQFF. DNA for the CDR3: TGTGCCAGCAGCTCCCCGCGGGGGAACAATGAGCAGTTCTTC.

The rearrangement joins TRBV27 to TRBJ1-1; TRBD1 aligns across 7 bases. J gave up 8 bases and V 6 bases, and 3 bases lay outside the gene matches. Germline CDR1 is MNHEY and CDR2 is SMNVEV (reference sequence). The CDR3 is made up of 11 amino acids. CDR3 in amino acids: CASRRDSEAFF. CDR3 sequence (DNA): TGTGCCAGCAGGCGGGACAGCGAAGCTTTCTTT.

This clone was observed a handful of times. This chain uses TRBV29-1 with TRBJ2-7; 9 positions match TRBD1. There are 13 residues in the CDR3. Looked up from germline, CDR1 is SQVTM and CDR2 is ANQGSEA. With 7 bases clipped from V and 6 bases from J, the junction kept 10 bases outside the gene matches. CDR3 in amino acids: CSARGTGRGEQYF. The CDR3 bases are TGCAGCGCCCGTGGGACAGGGAGAGGCGAGCAGTACTTC.